This record concerns one T cell receptor beta chain sequence. Its target is not known. This CDR3 is built from 15 residues. CDR1 is LNHDA, CDR2 SQIVND, per germline (reference sequence). Deletions cut 3 bases from V and 0 bases from J, with 10 bases between. This entry belongs to a study of a mutant IDH1 vaccine in newly diagnosed glioma. Study background: The sex distribution of treated patients was 62.5% male and around 40% female, with a mean age of around 40 years. Prior therapy was radiotherapy, temozolomide, or both; most received both. Whole-study findings and limits: Alterations occurring in top peripheral T cell clonotypes seemed unrelated to pseudoprogression. There were vaccine-induced immune responses in just under 95% of the patients.

As for time point: baseline, week 1 (first vaccination visit). Treatment: pre-vaccination baseline after standard-of-care therapy. The repertoire was sequenced with immunoSEQ multiplex PCR; TCRdb's copy has only in-frame clones and lacks some. Of tens of thousands of clones listed, more than 85% are singletons. The chain has TRBV19 and TRBJ2-3; weak D call: TRBD2 (6 bases). This material consisted of PBMCs, taken from a glioma patient treated with radiotherapy, temozolomide or both. The source of this sequence is a man aged 50 or older with glioma. The CDR3: CASSMGGTSTDTQYF. In DNA form, the CDR3 reads TGTGCCAGTAGTATGGGCGGGACGAGCACAGATACGCAGTATTTT.